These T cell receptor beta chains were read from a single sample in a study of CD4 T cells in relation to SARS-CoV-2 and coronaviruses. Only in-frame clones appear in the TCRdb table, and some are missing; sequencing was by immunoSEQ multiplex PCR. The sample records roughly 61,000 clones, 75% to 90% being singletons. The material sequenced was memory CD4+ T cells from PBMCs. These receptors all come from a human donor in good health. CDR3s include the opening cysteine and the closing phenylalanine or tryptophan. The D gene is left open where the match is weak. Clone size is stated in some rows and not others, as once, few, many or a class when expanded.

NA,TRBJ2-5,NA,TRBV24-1,CATRDRGETQYF,TGTGCCACCAGGGACCGGGGAGAGACCCAGTACTTC
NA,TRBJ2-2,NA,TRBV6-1,CASSDNRVSTGELFF,TGTGCCAGCAGTGATAACAGGGTGAGCACCGGGGAGCTGTTTTTT
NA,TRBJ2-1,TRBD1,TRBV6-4,CASSTWNRGSSEQFF,TGTGCCAGCAGTACATGGAACAGGGGTTCCAGTGAGCAGTTCTTC
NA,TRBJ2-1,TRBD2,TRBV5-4,CASSSAGSSGRNEQFF,TGTGCCAGCAGCTCAGCGGGGAGTAGCGGGAGGAATGAGCAGTTCTTC
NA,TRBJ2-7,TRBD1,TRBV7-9,CASSYSPTGVKGRGREQYF,TGTGCCAGCAGCTACTCTCCGACAGGGGTCAAGGGTAGGGGGCGCGAGCAGTACTTC
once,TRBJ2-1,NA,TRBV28,CASSPLGAANEQFF,TGTGCCAGCAGTCCTCTTGGGGCGGCTAATGAGCAGTTCTTC
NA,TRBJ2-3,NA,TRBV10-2,CASRVAVSTDTQYF,TGCGCCAGCAGGGTAGCGGTTAGCACAGATACGCAGTATTTT
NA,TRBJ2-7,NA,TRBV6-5,CASSPTGTSYEQYF,TGTGCCAGCAGTCCAACAGGGACCTCCTACGAGCAGTACTTC
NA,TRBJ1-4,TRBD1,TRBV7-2,CASSSLGRDRLEKLFF,TGTGCCAGCAGCTCCCTTGGCAGGGACAGGCTTGAAAAACTGTTTTTT
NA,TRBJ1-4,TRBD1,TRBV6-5,CASSFSGQGAYEKLFF,TGTGCCAGCAGTTTCTCCGGACAGGGGGCTTATGAAAAACTGTTTTTT
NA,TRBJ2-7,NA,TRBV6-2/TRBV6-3,CASSYYQGSYEQYF,TGTGCCAGCAGTTACTATCAGGGTTCCTACGAGCAGTACTTC
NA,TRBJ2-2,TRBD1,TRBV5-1,CASRPGTGNTGELFF,TGCGCCAGCAGACCTGGGACAGGGAACACCGGGGAGCTGTTTTTT
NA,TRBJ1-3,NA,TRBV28,CASRSERGNTIYF,TGTGCCAGCAGGTCGGAACGGGGAAACACCATATATTTT
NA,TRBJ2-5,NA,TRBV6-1,CASSEAPDRGETQYF,TGTGCCAGCAGTGAAGCTCCCGACCGGGGGGAGACCCAGTACTTC
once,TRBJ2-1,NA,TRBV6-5,CASRRVGSYNEQFF,TGTGCCAGCAGACGCGTTGGCTCCTACAATGAGCAGTTCTTC
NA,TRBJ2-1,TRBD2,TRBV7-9,CASSLEGNSGRGSEQFF,TGTGCCAGCAGCTTAGAGGGTAATAGCGGGAGGGGTAGTGAGCAGTTCTTC
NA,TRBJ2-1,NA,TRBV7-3,CASSTTGRNEQFF,TGTGCCAGCAGCACGACAGGGAGGAATGAGCAGTTCTTC
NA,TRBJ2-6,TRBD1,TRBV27,CASFGQGYGANVLTF,TGTGCCAGTTTTGGACAGGGCTATGGGGCCAACGTCCTGACTTTC
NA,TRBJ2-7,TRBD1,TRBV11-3,CASSSSWDRGRAGGYEQYF,TGTGCCAGCAGCTCTAGTTGGGACAGGGGGCGAGCGGGCGGCTACGAGCAGTACTTC
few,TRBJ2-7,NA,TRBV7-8,CASSGGPAGSEQYF,TGTGCCAGCAGCGGGGGTCCGGCCGGTTCCGAGCAGTACTTC
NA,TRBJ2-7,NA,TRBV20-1,CSASYPGVEQYF,TGCAGTGCTAGTTATCCCGGGGTCGAGCAGTACTTC
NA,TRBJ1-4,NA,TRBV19,CASSNRDLGKLFF,TGTGCCAGTAGTAACAGGGACCTCGGAAAACTGTTTTTT
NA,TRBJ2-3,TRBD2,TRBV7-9,CASSPGLAGSTDTQYF,TGTGCCAGCAGCCCGGGACTAGCGGGAAGCACAGATACGCAGTATTTT
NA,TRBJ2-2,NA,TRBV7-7,CASSLSLLAGELFF,TGTGCCAGCAGCTTATCTTTGCTGGCCGGGGAGCTGTTTTTT
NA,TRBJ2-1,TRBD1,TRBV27,CASSMDRGPSGAYNEQFF,TGTGCCAGCAGTATGGACAGGGGGCCTAGCGGGGCGTACAATGAGCAGTTCTTC
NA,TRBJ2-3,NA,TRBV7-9,CASSLAQATDTQYF,TGTGCCAGCAGCTTAGCGCAGGCCACAGATACGCAGTATTTT
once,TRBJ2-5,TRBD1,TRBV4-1,CASSQDRDRNQETQYF,TGCGCCAGCAGCCAAGACCGGGACAGGAATCAAGAGACCCAGTACTTC
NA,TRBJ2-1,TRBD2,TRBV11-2,CASSLILAGGAAYNEQFF,TGTGCCAGCAGCTTAATACTAGCGGGAGGGGCGGCCTACAATGAGCAGTTCTTC
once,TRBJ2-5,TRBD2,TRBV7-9,CASSPSGAQETQYF,TGTGCCAGCAGCCCCAGCGGGGCCCAAGAGACCCAGTACTTC
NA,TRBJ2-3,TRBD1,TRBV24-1,CATSRGSGGSSTDTQYF,TGTGCCACCAGTCGAGGCTCAGGGGGCTCTAGCACAGATACGCAGTATTTT
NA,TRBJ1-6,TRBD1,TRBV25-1,CASSDPNRGALHF,TGTGCCAGCAGTGATCCGAACAGGGGCGCCCTCCACTTT
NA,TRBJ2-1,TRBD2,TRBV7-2,CASSSNIAGEQFF,TGTGCCAGCAGCTCAAATATAGCGGGAGAGCAGTTCTTC
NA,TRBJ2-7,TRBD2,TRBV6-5,CASSYSPLAGGYEQYF,TGTGCCAGCAGTTACTCCCCACTAGCGGGAGGATACGAGCAGTACTTC
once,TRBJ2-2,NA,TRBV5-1,CASSPALDANTGELFF,TGCGCCAGCAGCCCCGCCCTAGACGCGAACACCGGGGAGCTGTTTTTT
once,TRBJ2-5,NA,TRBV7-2,CASSGFQETQYF,TGTGCCAGCAGCGGGTTTCAAGAGACCCAGTACTTC
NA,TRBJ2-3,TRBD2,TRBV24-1,CATNRGTSATDTQYF,TGTGCCACCAACCGAGGGACTAGCGCCACAGATACGCAGTATTTT
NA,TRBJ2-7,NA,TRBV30,CAWNLGQTYEQYF,TGTGCCTGGAACTTGGGACAAACCTACGAGCAGTACTTC
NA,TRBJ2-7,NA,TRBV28,CASSTGTLPYEQYF,TGTGCCAGCAGTACCGGGACTCTCCCATACGAGCAGTACTTC
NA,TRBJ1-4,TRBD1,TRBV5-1,CASRENTGGREKLFF,TGCGCCAGCAGGGAGAACACAGGGGGGAGAGAAAAACTGTTTTTT
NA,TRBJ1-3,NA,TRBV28,CASTEPPTRLFGNTIYF,TGTGCCAGCACCGAACCCCCGACTCGGCTGTTTGGAAACACCATATATTTT
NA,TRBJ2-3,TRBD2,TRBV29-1,CSDTTSATDTQYF,TGCAGCGACACTACTAGCGCGACAGATACGCAGTATTTT
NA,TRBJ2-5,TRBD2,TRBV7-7,CASSSGGGLQETQYF,TGTGCCAGCAGCTCGGGGGGGGGATTACAAGAGACCCAGTACTTC
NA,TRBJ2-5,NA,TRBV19,CASRTHTGEETQYF,TGTGCCAGTAGGACCCACACAGGAGAAGAGACCCAGTACTTC
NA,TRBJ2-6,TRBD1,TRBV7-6,CASSRVQGAGGANVLTF,TGTGCCAGCAGCAGGGTGCAGGGGGCAGGTGGGGCCAACGTCCTGACTTTC
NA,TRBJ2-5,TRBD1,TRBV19,CASSFDRDQETQYF,TGTGCCAGTAGTTTTGACAGGGACCAAGAGACCCAGTACTTC